This T cell receptor (beta chain) stems from a study of shared clonotypes between healthy human individuals. The wider study: The cohort had two women and a few men, ages 18 to 49.

The method was immunoSEQ multiplex PCR; TCRdb's version includes in-frame clones alone and lacks a portion of them. Among about 1 million clones, about 77% were seen once, and the ten largest hold around 1.5%. Every donor was a Caucasian adult from Nashville, Tennessee. In the CD4+ fraction, cells were divided into CD45RA+ naive and CD45RA-negative memory subsets. This CDR3 has 15 amino acids. Germline V gene sequence: CDR1 MGHRA, CDR2 YSYEKL. Deletions cut 1 base from V and 3 bases from J, with 10 bases between. This receptor was taken from a man younger than 35 in good health. The chain is built from TRBV4-1 and TRBJ2-1; weak D call: TRBD1 (5 bases). The sample was memory CD4+ T cells sorted from blood. Subset given: CD45RA-negative fraction. This CDR3 reads CASSQGERGYNEQFF. The CDR3, as DNA: TGCGCCAGCAGCCAAGGGGAAAGGGGCTACAATGAGCAGTTCTTC.